This T cell receptor (beta chain) stems from a study of radiotherapy plus CTLA-4 blockade in lung cancer. Sequenced by immunoSEQ multiplex PCR; TCRdb stores in-frame clones only, minus some. The sample gives 81,000 or so clones, 84% of which show up once; about 0.79% is in the top ten. CDR3 size: 18 residues. Sequenced here: peripheral blood, sampled from a patient treated with radiotherapy plus ipilimumab. This clonotype originated in a human donor with non-small cell lung cancer who had stable disease on radiotherapy plus ipilimumab. The rearrangement uses TRBV21-1 and TRBJ2-5; TRBD1 reflects the table's D call only, with no check against the DNA. TRBV21-1 is listed as a pseudogene. CDR3 DNA sequence: TGTGCCAGCAGCCGACGAGGGTCCGGACAGGGAATTTTGGAGACCCAGTACTTC. It is translated as CASSRRGSGQGILETQYF.